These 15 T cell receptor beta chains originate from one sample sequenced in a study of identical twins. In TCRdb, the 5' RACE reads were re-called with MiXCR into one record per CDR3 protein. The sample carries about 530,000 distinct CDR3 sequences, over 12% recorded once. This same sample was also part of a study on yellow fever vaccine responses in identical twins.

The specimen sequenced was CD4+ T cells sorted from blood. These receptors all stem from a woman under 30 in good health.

The DNA for the CDR3 is TGCGCCAGCAGATCGGGACAGGGGAGATTCGGAGAGACCCAGTACTTC. This codes for CASRSGQGRFGETQYF. The chain joins TRBV5-1 to TRBJ2-5, with 10 bases fitting TRBD1. The CDR3 is 16 amino acids. V shed 5 bases and J 4 bases; nucleotides not matched to a gene: 11. Germline V CDR1 and CDR2: SGHRS, YFSETQ.

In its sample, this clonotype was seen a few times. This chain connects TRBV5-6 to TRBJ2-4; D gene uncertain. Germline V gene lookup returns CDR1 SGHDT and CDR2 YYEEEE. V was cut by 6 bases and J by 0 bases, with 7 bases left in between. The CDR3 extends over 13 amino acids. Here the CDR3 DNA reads TGTGCCAGCATCCTTCTAGCCAAAAACATTCAGTACTTC. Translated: CASILLAKNIQYF.

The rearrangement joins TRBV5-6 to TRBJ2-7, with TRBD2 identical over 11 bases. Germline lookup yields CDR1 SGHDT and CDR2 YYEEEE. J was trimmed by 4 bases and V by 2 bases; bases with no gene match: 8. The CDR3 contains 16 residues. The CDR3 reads CASSFLTSGEKYEQYF. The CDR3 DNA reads TGTGCCAGCAGCTTCCTGACTAGCGGGGAAAAATACGAGCAGTACTTC.

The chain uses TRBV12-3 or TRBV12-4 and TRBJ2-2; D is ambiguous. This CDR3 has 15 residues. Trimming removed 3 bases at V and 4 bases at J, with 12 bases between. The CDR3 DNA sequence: TGTGCCAGCAGTTTTTCCCATAGACCCACCGGGGAGCTGTTTTTT. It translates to CASSFSHRPTGELFF.

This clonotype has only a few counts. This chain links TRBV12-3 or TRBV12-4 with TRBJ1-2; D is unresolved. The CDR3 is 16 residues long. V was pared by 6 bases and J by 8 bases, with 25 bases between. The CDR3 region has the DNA TGTGCCAGCAGCCAAAGACCCGGTGGCATCTCGGAAGGCTACACCTTC. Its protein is CASSQRPGGISEGYTF.

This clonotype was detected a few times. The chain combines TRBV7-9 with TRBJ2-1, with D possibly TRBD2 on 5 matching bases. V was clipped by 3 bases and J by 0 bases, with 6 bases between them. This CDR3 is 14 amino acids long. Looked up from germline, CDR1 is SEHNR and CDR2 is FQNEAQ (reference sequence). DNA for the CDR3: TGTGCCAGCAGCTTTAGCGACTCCTACAATGAGCAGTTCTTC. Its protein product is CASSFSDSYNEQFF.

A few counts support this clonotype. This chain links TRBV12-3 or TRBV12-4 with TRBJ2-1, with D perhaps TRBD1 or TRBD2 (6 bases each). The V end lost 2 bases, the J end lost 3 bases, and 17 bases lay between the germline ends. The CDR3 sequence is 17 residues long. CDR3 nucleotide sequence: TGTGCCAGCAGTTTAAGCTTGTCGGGGGCGAACTACAATGAGCAGTTCTTC. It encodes CASSLSLSGANYNEQFF.

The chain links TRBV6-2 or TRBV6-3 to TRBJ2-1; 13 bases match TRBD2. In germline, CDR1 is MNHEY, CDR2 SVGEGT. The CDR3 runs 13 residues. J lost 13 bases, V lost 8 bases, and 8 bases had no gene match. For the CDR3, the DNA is TGTGCCAGCTGGAAAGAGGGACTAGCGGGACAGTTCTTC. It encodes CASWKEGLAGQFF.

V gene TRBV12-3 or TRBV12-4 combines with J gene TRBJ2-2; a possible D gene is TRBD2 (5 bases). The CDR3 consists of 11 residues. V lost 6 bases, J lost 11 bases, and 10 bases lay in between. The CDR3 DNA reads TGTGCCAGCAGGAGGGCCACAGAGCTGTTTTTT. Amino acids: CASRRATELFF.

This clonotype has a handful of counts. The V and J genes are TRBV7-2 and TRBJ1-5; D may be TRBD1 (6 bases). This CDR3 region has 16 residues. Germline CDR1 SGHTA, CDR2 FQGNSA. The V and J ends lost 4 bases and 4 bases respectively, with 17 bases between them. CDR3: CASSSRRTGSNQPQHF. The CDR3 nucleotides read TGTGCCAGCAGCTCCCGGCGCACAGGGTCTAATCAGCCCCAGCATTTT.

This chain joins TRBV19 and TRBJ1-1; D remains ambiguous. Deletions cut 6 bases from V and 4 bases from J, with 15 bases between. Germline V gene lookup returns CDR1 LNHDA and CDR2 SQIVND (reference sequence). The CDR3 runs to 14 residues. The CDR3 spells CASRQQGSATEAFF. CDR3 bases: TGTGCCAGTAGGCAACAAGGAAGCGCCACTGAAGCTTTCTTT.

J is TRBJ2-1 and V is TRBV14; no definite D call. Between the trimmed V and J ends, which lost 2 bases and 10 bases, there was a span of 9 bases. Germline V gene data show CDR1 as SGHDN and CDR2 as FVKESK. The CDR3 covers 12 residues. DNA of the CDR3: TGTGCCAGCAGCCAATCGCGTGGGGAGCAGTTCTTC. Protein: CASSQSRGEQFF.

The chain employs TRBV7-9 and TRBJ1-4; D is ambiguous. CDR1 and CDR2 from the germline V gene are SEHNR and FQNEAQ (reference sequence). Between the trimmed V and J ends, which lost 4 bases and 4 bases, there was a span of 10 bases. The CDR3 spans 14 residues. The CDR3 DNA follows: TGTGCCAGCAGCTCCCATTCGGGTAATGAAAAACTGTTTTTT. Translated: CASSSHSGNEKLFF.

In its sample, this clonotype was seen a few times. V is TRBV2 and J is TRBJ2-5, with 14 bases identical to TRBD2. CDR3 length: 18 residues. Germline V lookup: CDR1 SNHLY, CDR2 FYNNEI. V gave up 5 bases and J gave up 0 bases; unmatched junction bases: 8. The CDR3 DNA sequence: TGTGCCAGCAGTTCTGCAGGACTAGCGGGAGGATACCAAGAGACCCAGTACTTC. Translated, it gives CASSSAGLAGGYQETQYF.

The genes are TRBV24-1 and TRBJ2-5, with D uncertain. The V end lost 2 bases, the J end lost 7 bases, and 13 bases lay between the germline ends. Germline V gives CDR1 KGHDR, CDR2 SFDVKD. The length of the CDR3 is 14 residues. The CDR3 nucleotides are TGTGCCACCAGTGATTGGAGTAGTCCCGGGACCCAGTACTTC. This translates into CATSDWSSPGTQYF.